This T cell receptor beta chain was captured by sequencing in a study of CD8+CD57+ T cells in acquired aplastic anemia. Germline V gene lookup returns CDR1 KGHDR and CDR2 SFDVKD. The length of the CDR3 is 13 residues. Trimming removed 8 bases from V and 6 bases from J, with 15 bases in between. CD8+CD57+ cell expansion, shown by flow cytometry, had occurred in the patients selected for sequencing. None of the patients had been given any therapy when their blood was sampled. TCR beta VDJ and CDR3 profiling used genomic DNA as template. MiXCR, run by TCRdb on the reads, gives a single entry per CDR3 protein. The sample consists of approximately 180,000 distinct CDR3 sequences, less than 60% of them appearing once.

The chain uses TRBV24-1 and TRBJ2-5; D may match TRBD1 or TRBD2 (6 bases each). This receptor was identified in a human donor with aplastic anemia. The source material was sorted CD4+, CD8+, or CD8+CD57+ T cells (not recorded which) from PBMCs. The CDR3 sequence is CATTARGAKTQYF. CDR3 in DNA: TGTGCCACCACCGCGAGGGGGGCAAAGACCCAGTACTTC.